Listed below are T cell receptor beta chains from one sample, sequenced in a study of T cells in Graves' hyperthyroidism and ophthalmopathy. TCRdb re-analysed the multiplex PCR reads in MiXCR, keeping a single row per CDR3 protein. Of fewer than 900,000 distinct CDR3 sequences listed, roughly 15% were seen once; the top ten hold around 8%. The sequenced material came from blood. All receptors come from a man between 18 and 29 years old with Graves' hyperthyroidism. The CDR3 runs from the conserved cysteine through the conserved F or W. The D gene is left open where the match is weak. Clone sizes are given selectively: once, few, many, or a class where the clone is expanded.

15	TRBV12-3/TRBV12-4	NA	NA	TRBJ2-3	CASSLVVEVTDTQYF	TGTGCCAGCAGTTTAGTCGTTGAGGTTACAGATACGCAGTATTTT
15	TRBV12-3/TRBV12-4	NA	many	TRBJ2-7	CASSLIGEPNHEQYF	TGTGCCAGCAGTTTAATCGGGGAGCCAAACCACGAGCAGTACTTC
16	TRBV7-2	TRBD2	many	TRBJ2-7	CASSRRLAGSPYEQYF	TGTGCCAGCAGCCGTCGACTAGCGGGATCTCCCTACGAGCAGTACTTC
13	TRBV29-1	NA	NA	TRBJ1-2	CSVERVRNYGYTF	TGCAGCGTTGAACGAGTCAGGAACTATGGCTACACCTTC
15	TRBV28	NA	NA	TRBJ2-7	CASSFPGGERHEQYF	TGTGCCAGCAGTTTTCCTGGCGGGGAGCGACACGAGCAGTACTTC
15	TRBV13	NA	few	TRBJ2-7	CASSLTASDYYEQYF	TGTGCCAGCAGCTTAACCGCTAGCGATTACTACGAGCAGTACTTC
14	TRBV3-1	NA	few	TRBJ1-3	CASSQAAGGNTIYF	TGTGCCAGCAGCCAAGCCGCAGGTGGAAACACCATATATTTT
14	TRBV7-2	NA	many	TRBJ1-2	CASSLAVGGYGYTF	TGTGCCAGCAGCTTAGCGGTGGGAGGCTATGGCTACACCTTC
15	TRBV5-1	TRBD1	NA	TRBJ2-3	CASSWGQGSGDTQYF	TGCGCCAGCAGCTGGGGACAGGGCTCGGGAGATACGCAGTATTTT
17	TRBV20-1	TRBD1	few	TRBJ2-7	CSAFTSGAAGGADEQYF	TGCAGTGCTTTTACCTCGGGCGCGGCAGGGGGCGCGGACGAGCAGTACTTC
19	TRBV20-1	TRBD2	NA	TRBJ2-1	CSARDRSGTSGRAYNEQFF	TGCAGTGCTAGAGATCGTTCCGGGACTAGCGGGAGGGCCTACAATGAGCAGTTCTTC
16	TRBV30	NA	NA	TRBJ2-5	CAWKPREGDHQETQYF	TGTGCCTGGAAACCGAGGGAGGGGGATCACCAAGAGACCCAGTACTTC
17	TRBV6-6	TRBD2	many	TRBJ2-2	CASSYDSGRANTGELFF	TGTGCCAGCAGTTACGACAGCGGGAGGGCCAACACCGGGGAGCTGTTTTTT
15	TRBV9	NA	few	TRBJ2-7	CASSVGTAPRHEQYF	TGTGCCAGCAGCGTAGGGACAGCCCCGAGGCACGAGCAGTACTTC
14	TRBV18	TRBD2	many	TRBJ2-1	CASSPGTSNNEQFF	TGTGCCAGCTCACCAGGGACTAGTAACAATGAGCAGTTCTTC
13	TRBV2	TRBD2	many	TRBJ2-7	CASSDQRDYEQYF	TGTGCCAGCAGTGATCAGCGGGACTACGAGCAGTACTTC
14	TRBV11-2	NA	many	TRBJ2-5	CASSLPGVQETQYF	TGTGCCAGCAGCTTACCGGGGGTCCAAGAGACCCAGTACTTC
14	TRBV11-2	TRBD2	many	TRBJ2-1	CASSASGTYNEQFF	TGTGCCAGCAGCGCTAGCGGGACCTACAATGAGCAGTTCTTC
17	TRBV6-1	TRBD2	many	TRBJ2-1	CASSLAGGPLGYNEQFF	TGTGCCAGCAGTCTAGCGGGAGGCCCTCTTGGGTACAATGAGCAGTTCTTC
16	TRBV7-2	NA	NA	TRBJ1-6	CASSSGGYGRGSPLHF	TGTGCCAGCAGCTCGGGGGGGTATGGAAGGGGTTCACCCCTCCACTTT
16	TRBV2	NA	many	TRBJ1-5	CASRALGGLGNQPQHF	TGTGCCAGCAGGGCACTAGGCGGGTTGGGCAATCAGCCCCAGCATTTT
11	TRBV12-3/TRBV12-4	TRBD1	NA	TRBJ1-2	CASTRDSGYTF	TGTGCCAGCACCCGGGACAGCGGATACACCTTC
14	TRBV27	NA	many	TRBJ2-1	CASKEDLSYNEQFF	TGTGCCAGCAAAGAGGACCTCTCCTACAATGAGCAGTTCTTC
14	TRBV6-1	NA	few	TRBJ2-5	CASSETGLGETQYF	TGTGCCAGCAGTGAAACGGGACTGGGAGAGACCCAGTACTTC
16	TRBV7-9	NA	NA	TRBJ1-5	CASSLEVGAGLQPQHF	TGTGCCAGCAGCTTAGAAGTGGGGGCAGGATTACAGCCCCAGCATTTT
15	TRBV28	TRBD2	NA	TRBJ2-5	CASSGVREVKETQYF	TGTGCCAGCAGTGGTGTACGGGAGGTTAAAGAGACCCAGTACTTC
17	TRBV6-1	NA	many	TRBJ2-5	CASSEVFAGAYQETQYF	TGTGCCAGCAGTGAAGTGTTCGCAGGGGCCTACCAAGAGACCCAGTACTTC
14	TRBV2	TRBD1	many	TRBJ1-2	CASSETGEDYGYTF	TGTGCCAGCAGTGAAACAGGGGAGGACTATGGCTACACCTTC
13	TRBV28	NA	many	TRBJ1-1	CASSFDFNTEAFF	TGTGCCAGCAGTTTTGACTTTAACACTGAAGCTTTCTTT
15	TRBV20-1	NA	many	TRBJ1-4	CSARDLGGLEEKLFF	TGCAGTGCTAGAGATCTGGGCGGCTTGGAGGAAAAACTGTTTTTT
16	TRBV11-3	NA	few	TRBJ1-1	CASSPPGVPMSTEAFF	TGTGCCAGCAGCCCCCCAGGGGTACCCATGAGCACTGAAGCTTTCTTT
16	TRBV2	NA	NA	TRBJ1-3	CASSEGGWVSGNTIYF	TGTGCCAGCAGCGAAGGGGGATGGGTCTCTGGAAACACCATATATTTT
14	TRBV27	NA	NA	TRBJ1-4	CASSLSHREEKLFF	TGTGCCAGCAGTTTATCTCACAGGGAGGAAAAACTGTTTTTT
16	TRBV27	TRBD2	many	TRBJ2-7	CASSLSTGGKDYEQYF	TGTGCCAGCAGTTTATCGACGGGGGGAAAGGACTACGAGCAGTACTTC
16	TRBV13	TRBD1	few	TRBJ2-4	CASSTLPGQGENIQYF	TGTGCCAGCAGCACCCTCCCGGGACAGGGAGAAAACATTCAGTACTTC
16	TRBV27	NA	many	TRBJ2-6	CASSPVQAWGANVLTF	TGTGCCAGCAGTCCCGTCCAGGCTTGGGGGGCCAACGTCCTGACTTTC
15	TRBV7-9	TRBD1	NA	TRBJ1-1	CASSLAQGVNTEAFF	TGTGCCAGCAGCCTCGCACAGGGGGTGAACACTGAAGCTTTCTTT
16	TRBV28	NA	NA	TRBJ1-1	CASSLRRSGWSTEAFF	TGTGCCAGCAGTTTAAGGAGGTCGGGCTGGAGCACTGAAGCTTTCTTT
14	TRBV3-1	NA	few	TRBJ1-2	CASSQPVTFIGYTF	TGTGCCAGCAGCCAACCGGTCACCTTTATTGGCTACACCTTC
14	TRBV11-2	TRBD2	many	TRBJ2-1	CASSSWTSLNEQFF	TGTGCCAGCAGCTCTTGGACTAGCCTCAATGAGCAGTTCTTC
12	TRBV12-3/TRBV12-4	NA	many	TRBJ1-2	CASSRNLGGYTF	TGTGCCAGCAGCAGAAACCTAGGGGGCTACACCTTC
14	TRBV12-3/TRBV12-4	NA	many	TRBJ2-2	CASSRGGGLRELFF	TGTGCCAGCAGCCGTGGGGGGGGGCTCCGGGAGCTGTTTTTT
18	TRBV7-9	NA	many	TRBJ2-1	CASSLAETSGGSYNEQFF	TGTGCCAGCAGCTTAGCAGAGACAAGCGGAGGATCCTACAATGAGCAGTTCTTC
12	TRBV29-1	NA	few	TRBJ2-2	CSVGRGTGELFF	TGCAGCGTTGGCAGGGGTACCGGGGAGCTGTTTTTT
16	TRBV4-1	NA	few	TRBJ1-6	CASSLPRFRLNSPLHF	TGCGCCAGCAGTCTCCCTCGGTTCCGTTTGAATTCACCCCTCCACTTT
15	TRBV28	NA	few	TRBJ1-5	CASSRWEGGNQPQHF	TGTGCCAGCAGTCGTTGGGAAGGGGGAAATCAGCCCCAGCATTTT
15	TRBV5-1	NA	many	TRBJ2-7	CASSFSEVGRREQYF	TGCGCCAGCAGCTTTTCGGAAGTTGGCCGGAGGGAGCAGTACTTC
13	TRBV7-3	NA	NA	TRBJ1-1	CASSFTPTTEAFF	TGTGCCAGCAGCTTTACTCCGACAACCGAAGCTTTCTTT
16	TRBV28	NA	many	TRBJ1-6	CASSLGGGSDNSPLHF	TGTGCCAGCAGTTTGGGTGGTGGCAGTGACAATTCACCCCTCCACTTT
16	TRBV9	NA	NA	TRBJ2-2	CASSEKGEGGAGELFF	TGTGCCAGCAGCGAAAAGGGGGAGGGAGGGGCGGGGGAGCTGTTTTTT
14	TRBV18	NA	many	TRBJ1-4	CASSPGSVDEKLFF	TGTGCCAGCTCACCCGGGTCCGTGGATGAAAAACTGTTTTTT
15	TRBV28	NA	NA	TRBJ1-2	CASSFYQTGNYGYTF	TGTGCCAGCAGTTTTTACCAAACAGGGAACTATGGCTACACCTTC
15	TRBV4-1	NA	few	TRBJ2-7	CASSQEMERGSEQYF	TGCGCCAGCAGCCAAGAGATGGAAAGGGGATCCGAGCAGTACTTC
12	TRBV28	NA	many	TRBJ2-5	CASSPPRTASYF	TGTGCCAGCAGTCCACCCCGGACAGCGTCGTACTTC
15	TRBV24-1	NA	NA	TRBJ2-1	CATSERSTTYNEQFF	TGTGCCACCAGTGAGCGGTCGACCACCTACAATGAGCAGTTCTTC
15	TRBV7-9	TRBD1	few	TRBJ2-1	CASSRRDRGQFEQFF	TGTGCCAGCAGCCGCCGGGACAGGGGGCAGTTTGAGCAGTTCTTC